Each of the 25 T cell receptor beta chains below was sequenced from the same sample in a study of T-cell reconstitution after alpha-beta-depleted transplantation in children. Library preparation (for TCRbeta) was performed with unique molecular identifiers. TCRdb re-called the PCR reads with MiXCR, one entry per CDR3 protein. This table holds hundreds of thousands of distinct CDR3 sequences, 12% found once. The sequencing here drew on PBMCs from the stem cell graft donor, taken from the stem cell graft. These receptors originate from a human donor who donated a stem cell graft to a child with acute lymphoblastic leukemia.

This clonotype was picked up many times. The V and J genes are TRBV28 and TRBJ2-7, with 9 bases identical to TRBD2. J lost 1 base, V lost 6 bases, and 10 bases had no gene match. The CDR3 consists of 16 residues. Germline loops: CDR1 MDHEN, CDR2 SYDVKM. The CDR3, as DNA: TGTGCCAGCAGCCCCCCGGTTAGCGGGGGATCCTACGAGCAGTACTTC. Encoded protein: CASSPPVSGGSYEQYF. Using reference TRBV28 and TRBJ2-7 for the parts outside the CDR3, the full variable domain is DVKVTQSSRYLVKRTGEKVFLECVQDMDHENMFWYRQDPGLGLRLIYFSYDVKMKEKGDIPEGYSVSREKKERFSLILESASTNQTSMYLCASSPPVSGGSYEQYFGPGTRLTVT.

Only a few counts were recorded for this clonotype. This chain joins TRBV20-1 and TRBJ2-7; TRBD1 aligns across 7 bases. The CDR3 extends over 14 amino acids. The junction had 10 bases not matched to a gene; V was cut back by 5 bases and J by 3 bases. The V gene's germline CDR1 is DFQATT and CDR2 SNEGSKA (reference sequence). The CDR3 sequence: CSAPGQFPRYEQYF. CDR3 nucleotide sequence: TGCAGTGCTCCGGGACAGTTCCCCCGCTACGAGCAGTACTTC.

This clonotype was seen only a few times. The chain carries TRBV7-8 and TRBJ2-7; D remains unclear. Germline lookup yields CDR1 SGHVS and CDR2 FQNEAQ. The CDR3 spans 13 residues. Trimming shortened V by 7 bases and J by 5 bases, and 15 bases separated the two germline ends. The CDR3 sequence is CASTLGNPDEQYF. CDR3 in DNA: TGTGCCAGCACCTTGGGGAACCCCGACGAGCAGTACTTC. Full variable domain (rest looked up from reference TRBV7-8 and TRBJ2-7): GAGVSQSPRYKVAKRGQDVALRCDPISGHVSLFWYQQALGQGPEFLTYFQNEAQLDKSGLPSDRFFAERPEGSVSTLKIQRTQQEDSAVYLCASTLGNPDEQYFGPGTRLTVT.

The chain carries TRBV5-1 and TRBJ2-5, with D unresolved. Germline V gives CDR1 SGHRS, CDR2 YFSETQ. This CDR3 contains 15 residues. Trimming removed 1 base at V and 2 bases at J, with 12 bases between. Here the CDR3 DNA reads TGCGCCAGCAGCTTGTCTTGGGCAGAACAAGAGACCCAGTACTTC. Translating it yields CASSLSWAEQETQYF.

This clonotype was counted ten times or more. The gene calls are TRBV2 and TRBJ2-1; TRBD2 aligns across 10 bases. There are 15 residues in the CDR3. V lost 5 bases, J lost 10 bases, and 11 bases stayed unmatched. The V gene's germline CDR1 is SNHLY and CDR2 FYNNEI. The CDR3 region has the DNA TGTGCCAGCAGTCCCGGACTAGCGGCCCCCGGGGAGCAGTTCTTC. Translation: CASSPGLAAPGEQFF.

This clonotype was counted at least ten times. The CDR3 sequence is CSARDGTFDLYEQYF. The CDR3 DNA follows: TGCAGTGCTAGAGATGGGACCTTCGACCTCTACGAGCAGTACTTC. The chain is built from TRBV20-1 and TRBJ2-7; D could derive from TRBD1 or TRBD2 (5 bases each). Germline CDR1 DFQATT, CDR2 SNEGSKA (reference sequence). This CDR3 is 15 amino acids long. The V end lost 0 bases, the J end lost 3 bases, and 15 bases lay between the germline ends.

The CDR3 nucleotides are TGTGCCAGCAGCTTACAACTTTCGAACACCGGGGAGCTGTTTTTT. It encodes CASSLQLSNTGELFF. This chain links TRBV11-3 with TRBJ2-2, with no clear D. V was pared by 2 bases and J by 0 bases, with 7 bases between. The CDR3 is 15 amino acids. CDR1 SGHNT and CDR2 YENEEA come from the germline V gene.

CDR3 sequence (DNA): TGTGCCAGCAGTTTGGACCGGAACTACAATGAGCAGTTCTTC. This codes for CASSLDRNYNEQFF. This rearrangement joins TRBV12-3 or TRBV12-4 to TRBJ2-1; D call uncertain. This CDR3 is built from 14 residues. Deletions cut 3 bases from V and 3 bases from J, with 9 bases between.

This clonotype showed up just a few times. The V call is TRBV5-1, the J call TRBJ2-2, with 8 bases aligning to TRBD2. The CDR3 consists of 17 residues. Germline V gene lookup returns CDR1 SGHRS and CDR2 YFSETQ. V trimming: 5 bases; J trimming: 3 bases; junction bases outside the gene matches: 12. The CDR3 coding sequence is TGCGCCAGCAGAAGAGATGGCAGCGGGAGTTACACCGGGGAGCTGTTTTTT. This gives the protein CASRRDGSGSYTGELFF.

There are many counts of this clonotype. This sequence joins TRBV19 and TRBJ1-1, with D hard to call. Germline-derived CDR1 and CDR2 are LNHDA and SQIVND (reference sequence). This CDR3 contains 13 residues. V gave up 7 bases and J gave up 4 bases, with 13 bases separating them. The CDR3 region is CASTFSGATEAFF. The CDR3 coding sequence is TGTGCCAGTACCTTTAGTGGTGCCACTGAAGCTTTCTTT.

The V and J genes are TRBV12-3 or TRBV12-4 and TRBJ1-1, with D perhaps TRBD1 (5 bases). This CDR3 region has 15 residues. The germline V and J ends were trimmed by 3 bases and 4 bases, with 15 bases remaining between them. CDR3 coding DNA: TGTGCCAGCAGTTTCCGGGGGTCAAGGGCCACTGAAGCTTTCTTT. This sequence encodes CASSFRGSRATEAFF.

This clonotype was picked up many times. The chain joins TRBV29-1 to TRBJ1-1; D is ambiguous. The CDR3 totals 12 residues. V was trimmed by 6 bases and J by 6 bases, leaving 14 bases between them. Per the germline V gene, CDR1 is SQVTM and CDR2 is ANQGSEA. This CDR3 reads CSVAHREPEAFF. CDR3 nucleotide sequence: TGCAGCGTCGCTCACAGAGAGCCTGAAGCTTTCTTT.

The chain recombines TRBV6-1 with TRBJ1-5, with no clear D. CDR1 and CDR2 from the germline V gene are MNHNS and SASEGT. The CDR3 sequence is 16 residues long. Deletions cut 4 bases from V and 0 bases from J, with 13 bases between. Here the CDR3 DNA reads TGTGCCAGCAGTGGATCACGGGGTTATAGCAATCAGCCCCAGCATTTT. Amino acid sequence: CASSGSRGYSNQPQHF.

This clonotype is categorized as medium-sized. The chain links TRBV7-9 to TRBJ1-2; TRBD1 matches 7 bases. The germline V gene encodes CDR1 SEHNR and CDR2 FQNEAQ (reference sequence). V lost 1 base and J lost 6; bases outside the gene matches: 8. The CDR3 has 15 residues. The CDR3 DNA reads TGTGCCAGCAGCTTAGAAGGGGGCGCGAAGAATGGCTACACCTTC. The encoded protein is CASSLEGGAKNGYTF.

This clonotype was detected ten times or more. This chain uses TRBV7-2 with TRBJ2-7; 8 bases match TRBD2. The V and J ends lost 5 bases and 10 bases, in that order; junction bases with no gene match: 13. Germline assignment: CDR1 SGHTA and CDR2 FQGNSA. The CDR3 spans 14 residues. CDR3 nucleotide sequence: TGTGCCAGCAGCGGGTCGAGCGGGGGTTCGCCCCAGTACTTC. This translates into CASSGSSGGSPQYF.

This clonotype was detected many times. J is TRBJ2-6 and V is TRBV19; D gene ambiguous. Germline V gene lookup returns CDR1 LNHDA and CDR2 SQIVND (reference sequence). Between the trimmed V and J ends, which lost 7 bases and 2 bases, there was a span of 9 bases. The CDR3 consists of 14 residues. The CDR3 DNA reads TGTGCCAGTAAGCAGGCCGCTGGGGCCAACGTCCTGACTTTC. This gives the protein CASKQAAGANVLTF.

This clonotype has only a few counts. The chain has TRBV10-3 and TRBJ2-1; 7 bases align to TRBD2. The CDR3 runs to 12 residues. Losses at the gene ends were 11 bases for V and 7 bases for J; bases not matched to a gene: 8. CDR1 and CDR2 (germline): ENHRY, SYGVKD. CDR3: CASEGGRNEQFF. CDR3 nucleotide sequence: TGTGCCTCCGAGGGAGGGCGGAATGAGCAGTTCTTC.

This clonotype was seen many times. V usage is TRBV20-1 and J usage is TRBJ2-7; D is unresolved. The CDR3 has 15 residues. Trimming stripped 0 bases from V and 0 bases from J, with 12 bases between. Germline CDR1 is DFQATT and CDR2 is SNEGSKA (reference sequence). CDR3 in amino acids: CSAREGRRSSYEQYF. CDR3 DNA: TGCAGTGCTAGAGAAGGACGTAGGAGCTCCTACGAGCAGTACTTC.

The CDR3 region is CASKELGQGSNQPQHF. The CDR3 DNA is TGTGCCAGTAAAGAACTCGGGCAGGGCAGCAATCAGCCCCAGCATTTT. V usage is TRBV19 and J usage is TRBJ1-5; perhaps TRBD1 as D (5 bases). Trimming removed 7 bases from V and 1 base from J, with 17 bases in between. From germline, CDR1 is LNHDA and CDR2 SQIVND (reference sequence). CDR3 length: 16 amino acids. Based on the CDR3 plus reference TRBV19 and TRBJ1-5, the full variable domain is DGGITQSPKYLFRKEGQNVTLSCEQNLNHDAMYWYRQDPGQGLRLIYYSQIVNDFQKGDIAEGYSVSREKKESFPLTVTSAQKNPTAFYLCASKELGQGSNQPQHFGDGTRLSIL.

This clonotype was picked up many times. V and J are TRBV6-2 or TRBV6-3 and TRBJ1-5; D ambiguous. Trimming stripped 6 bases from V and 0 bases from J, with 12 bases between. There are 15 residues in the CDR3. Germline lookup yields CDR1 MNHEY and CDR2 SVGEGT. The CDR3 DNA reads TGTGCCAGCAGCTTCCAACACTATAGCAATCAGCCCCAGCATTTT. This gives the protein CASSFQHYSNQPQHF.

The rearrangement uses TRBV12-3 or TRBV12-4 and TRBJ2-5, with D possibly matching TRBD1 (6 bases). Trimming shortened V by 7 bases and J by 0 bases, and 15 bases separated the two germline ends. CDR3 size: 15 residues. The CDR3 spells CASTSHRANQETQYF. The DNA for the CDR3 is TGTGCCAGCACCTCCCACAGGGCAAACCAAGAGACCCAGTACTTC.

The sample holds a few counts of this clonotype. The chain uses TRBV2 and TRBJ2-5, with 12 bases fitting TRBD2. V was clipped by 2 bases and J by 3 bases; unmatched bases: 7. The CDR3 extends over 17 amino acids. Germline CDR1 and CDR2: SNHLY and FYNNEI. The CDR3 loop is CASSEWLAGGLEETQYF. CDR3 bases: TGTGCCAGCAGTGAATGGCTAGCGGGGGGGCTGGAAGAGACCCAGTACTTC.

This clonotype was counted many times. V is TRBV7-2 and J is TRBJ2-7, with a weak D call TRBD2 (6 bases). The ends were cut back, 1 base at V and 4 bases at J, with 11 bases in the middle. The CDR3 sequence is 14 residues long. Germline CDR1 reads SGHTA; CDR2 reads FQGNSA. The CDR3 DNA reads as TGTGCCAGCAGCTTAGGGGTAGCGGCGTACGAGCAGTACTTC. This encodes CASSLGVAAYEQYF.

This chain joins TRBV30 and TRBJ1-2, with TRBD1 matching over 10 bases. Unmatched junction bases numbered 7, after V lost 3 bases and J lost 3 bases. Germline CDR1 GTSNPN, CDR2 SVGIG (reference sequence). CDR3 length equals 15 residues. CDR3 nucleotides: TGTGCCTGGAGCAAGGGACAGGGGCGATACTATGGCTACACCTTC. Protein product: CAWSKGQGRYYGYTF.

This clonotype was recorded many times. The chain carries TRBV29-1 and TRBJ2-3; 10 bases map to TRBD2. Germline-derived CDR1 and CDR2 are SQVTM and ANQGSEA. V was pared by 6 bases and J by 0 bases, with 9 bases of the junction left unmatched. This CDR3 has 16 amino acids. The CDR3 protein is CSVARTSGTSTDTQYF. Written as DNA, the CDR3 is TGCAGCGTCGCGCGGACTAGCGGCACTAGCACAGATACGCAGTATTTT.